At least ten counts were recorded for the clone carrying this TCR beta chain. Its target is not known. This record comes from a study of T cells in Graves' hyperthyroidism and ophthalmopathy. Study results and caveats: Most clonotypes expanded in thyroid above 0.001 were likewise present in blood.

Amplified regions were TCR beta CDR3 sequences from RNA transcripts. In the first-round RT-PCR of the TCR CDR3, the HTBI primer set was used. Each CDR3 protein is one row after TCRdb ran MiXCR on the multiplex PCR reads. The repertoire holds approximately 350,000 distinct CDR3 sequences, with approximately 14% as singletons. This CDR3 is built from 16 residues. The V and J ends lost 2 bases and 1 base respectively, with 17 bases between them. In germline, CDR1 is DFQATT, CDR2 SNEGSKA (reference sequence). PBMCs were collected from a roughly 10 ml volume of fresh peripheral blood. The TCR was taken from a woman aged 55-69 years with Graves' ophthalmopathy. The chain employs TRBV20-1 and TRBJ1-2; no definite D call. The sequenced sample was blood. In nucleotides, the CDR3 is TGCAGTGCTAGACGCGACCAGCTCGCGTTTAACTATGGCTACACCTTC. Protein product: CSARRDQLAFNYGYTF.